This T cell receptor beta chain was observed in a study of tumor and adjacent non-tumor tissue in lung cancer. A word on this clonotype: Its matching antigen is unknown. Sequence at one end of the junction differs from germline and may be a read error.

The library came from three nested PCR rounds adapted from ARM-PCR protocols. TCRdb called the multiplex PCR reads again in MiXCR, with one record for every CDR3 protein. The table lists 80,000 or so distinct CDR3 sequences, 70% to 90% of them singletons. Findings and caveats of the study: Compared with tumor, normal lung showed significantly lower TCR diversity.

This sample's RNA came from whole unsorted tissue. The normal lung tissue was taken more than 3 cm from the tumor edge. The CDR3 contains 14 residues. CDR1 is SQVTM and CDR2 is ANQGSEA in the germline V gene. The source material was distant non-tumor lung tissue. The V gene is TRBV29-1, the J gene TRBJ2-4; D is perhaps TRBD1 or TRBD2 (7 bases each). The receptor's source is a man aged 60 to 69 with non-small cell lung cancer. CDR3 bases: TGCAGCTGGGAGGGAGGGGGCGTCGGGAGCATTAAGTACTTC. It is translated as CSWEGGGVGSIKYF. Combining the CDR3 with reference TRBV29-1 and TRBJ2-4 gives the whole variable domain SAVISQKPSRDICQRGTSLTIQCQVDSQVTMMFWYRQQPGQSLTLIATANQGSEATYESGFVIDKFPISRPNLTFSTLTVSNMSPEDSSIYLCSWEGGGVGSIKYFGAGTRLSVL.